This T cell receptor (beta chain) was sequenced in a study of tissue T cells after allogeneic stem cell transplantation. Study-level results: Anatomically similar tissues had similar TCR repertoires within each patient. Motif-based clustering found tissue-specific repertoire signatures shared across patients, though few clones were shared.

Remarks on this clone: Antigen: not known.

V was cut by 5 bases and J by 0 bases, with 10 bases left in between. Germline CDR1 and CDR2: MNHEY and SVGEGT. CDR3 size: 14 residues. TCRbeta CDR3 was sequenced at survey depth with template counts. TCRdb's copy holds only in-frame clones and misses some; the assay was immunoSEQ multiplex PCR. The sample includes under 50,000 clones, roughly 92% of them seen just once. The TCR originated in a woman aged 35 to 70 who later had graft-versus-host disease after an allogeneic stem cell transplant. Sequencing was performed on blood, taken before transplantation. The rearrangement uses TRBV6-2 or TRBV6-3 and TRBJ1-1; perhaps TRBD1 as D (6 bases). CDR3 bases: TGTGCCAGCAGTGCTACAGGGATGAACACTGAAGCTTTCTTT. This translates into CASSATGMNTEAFF.